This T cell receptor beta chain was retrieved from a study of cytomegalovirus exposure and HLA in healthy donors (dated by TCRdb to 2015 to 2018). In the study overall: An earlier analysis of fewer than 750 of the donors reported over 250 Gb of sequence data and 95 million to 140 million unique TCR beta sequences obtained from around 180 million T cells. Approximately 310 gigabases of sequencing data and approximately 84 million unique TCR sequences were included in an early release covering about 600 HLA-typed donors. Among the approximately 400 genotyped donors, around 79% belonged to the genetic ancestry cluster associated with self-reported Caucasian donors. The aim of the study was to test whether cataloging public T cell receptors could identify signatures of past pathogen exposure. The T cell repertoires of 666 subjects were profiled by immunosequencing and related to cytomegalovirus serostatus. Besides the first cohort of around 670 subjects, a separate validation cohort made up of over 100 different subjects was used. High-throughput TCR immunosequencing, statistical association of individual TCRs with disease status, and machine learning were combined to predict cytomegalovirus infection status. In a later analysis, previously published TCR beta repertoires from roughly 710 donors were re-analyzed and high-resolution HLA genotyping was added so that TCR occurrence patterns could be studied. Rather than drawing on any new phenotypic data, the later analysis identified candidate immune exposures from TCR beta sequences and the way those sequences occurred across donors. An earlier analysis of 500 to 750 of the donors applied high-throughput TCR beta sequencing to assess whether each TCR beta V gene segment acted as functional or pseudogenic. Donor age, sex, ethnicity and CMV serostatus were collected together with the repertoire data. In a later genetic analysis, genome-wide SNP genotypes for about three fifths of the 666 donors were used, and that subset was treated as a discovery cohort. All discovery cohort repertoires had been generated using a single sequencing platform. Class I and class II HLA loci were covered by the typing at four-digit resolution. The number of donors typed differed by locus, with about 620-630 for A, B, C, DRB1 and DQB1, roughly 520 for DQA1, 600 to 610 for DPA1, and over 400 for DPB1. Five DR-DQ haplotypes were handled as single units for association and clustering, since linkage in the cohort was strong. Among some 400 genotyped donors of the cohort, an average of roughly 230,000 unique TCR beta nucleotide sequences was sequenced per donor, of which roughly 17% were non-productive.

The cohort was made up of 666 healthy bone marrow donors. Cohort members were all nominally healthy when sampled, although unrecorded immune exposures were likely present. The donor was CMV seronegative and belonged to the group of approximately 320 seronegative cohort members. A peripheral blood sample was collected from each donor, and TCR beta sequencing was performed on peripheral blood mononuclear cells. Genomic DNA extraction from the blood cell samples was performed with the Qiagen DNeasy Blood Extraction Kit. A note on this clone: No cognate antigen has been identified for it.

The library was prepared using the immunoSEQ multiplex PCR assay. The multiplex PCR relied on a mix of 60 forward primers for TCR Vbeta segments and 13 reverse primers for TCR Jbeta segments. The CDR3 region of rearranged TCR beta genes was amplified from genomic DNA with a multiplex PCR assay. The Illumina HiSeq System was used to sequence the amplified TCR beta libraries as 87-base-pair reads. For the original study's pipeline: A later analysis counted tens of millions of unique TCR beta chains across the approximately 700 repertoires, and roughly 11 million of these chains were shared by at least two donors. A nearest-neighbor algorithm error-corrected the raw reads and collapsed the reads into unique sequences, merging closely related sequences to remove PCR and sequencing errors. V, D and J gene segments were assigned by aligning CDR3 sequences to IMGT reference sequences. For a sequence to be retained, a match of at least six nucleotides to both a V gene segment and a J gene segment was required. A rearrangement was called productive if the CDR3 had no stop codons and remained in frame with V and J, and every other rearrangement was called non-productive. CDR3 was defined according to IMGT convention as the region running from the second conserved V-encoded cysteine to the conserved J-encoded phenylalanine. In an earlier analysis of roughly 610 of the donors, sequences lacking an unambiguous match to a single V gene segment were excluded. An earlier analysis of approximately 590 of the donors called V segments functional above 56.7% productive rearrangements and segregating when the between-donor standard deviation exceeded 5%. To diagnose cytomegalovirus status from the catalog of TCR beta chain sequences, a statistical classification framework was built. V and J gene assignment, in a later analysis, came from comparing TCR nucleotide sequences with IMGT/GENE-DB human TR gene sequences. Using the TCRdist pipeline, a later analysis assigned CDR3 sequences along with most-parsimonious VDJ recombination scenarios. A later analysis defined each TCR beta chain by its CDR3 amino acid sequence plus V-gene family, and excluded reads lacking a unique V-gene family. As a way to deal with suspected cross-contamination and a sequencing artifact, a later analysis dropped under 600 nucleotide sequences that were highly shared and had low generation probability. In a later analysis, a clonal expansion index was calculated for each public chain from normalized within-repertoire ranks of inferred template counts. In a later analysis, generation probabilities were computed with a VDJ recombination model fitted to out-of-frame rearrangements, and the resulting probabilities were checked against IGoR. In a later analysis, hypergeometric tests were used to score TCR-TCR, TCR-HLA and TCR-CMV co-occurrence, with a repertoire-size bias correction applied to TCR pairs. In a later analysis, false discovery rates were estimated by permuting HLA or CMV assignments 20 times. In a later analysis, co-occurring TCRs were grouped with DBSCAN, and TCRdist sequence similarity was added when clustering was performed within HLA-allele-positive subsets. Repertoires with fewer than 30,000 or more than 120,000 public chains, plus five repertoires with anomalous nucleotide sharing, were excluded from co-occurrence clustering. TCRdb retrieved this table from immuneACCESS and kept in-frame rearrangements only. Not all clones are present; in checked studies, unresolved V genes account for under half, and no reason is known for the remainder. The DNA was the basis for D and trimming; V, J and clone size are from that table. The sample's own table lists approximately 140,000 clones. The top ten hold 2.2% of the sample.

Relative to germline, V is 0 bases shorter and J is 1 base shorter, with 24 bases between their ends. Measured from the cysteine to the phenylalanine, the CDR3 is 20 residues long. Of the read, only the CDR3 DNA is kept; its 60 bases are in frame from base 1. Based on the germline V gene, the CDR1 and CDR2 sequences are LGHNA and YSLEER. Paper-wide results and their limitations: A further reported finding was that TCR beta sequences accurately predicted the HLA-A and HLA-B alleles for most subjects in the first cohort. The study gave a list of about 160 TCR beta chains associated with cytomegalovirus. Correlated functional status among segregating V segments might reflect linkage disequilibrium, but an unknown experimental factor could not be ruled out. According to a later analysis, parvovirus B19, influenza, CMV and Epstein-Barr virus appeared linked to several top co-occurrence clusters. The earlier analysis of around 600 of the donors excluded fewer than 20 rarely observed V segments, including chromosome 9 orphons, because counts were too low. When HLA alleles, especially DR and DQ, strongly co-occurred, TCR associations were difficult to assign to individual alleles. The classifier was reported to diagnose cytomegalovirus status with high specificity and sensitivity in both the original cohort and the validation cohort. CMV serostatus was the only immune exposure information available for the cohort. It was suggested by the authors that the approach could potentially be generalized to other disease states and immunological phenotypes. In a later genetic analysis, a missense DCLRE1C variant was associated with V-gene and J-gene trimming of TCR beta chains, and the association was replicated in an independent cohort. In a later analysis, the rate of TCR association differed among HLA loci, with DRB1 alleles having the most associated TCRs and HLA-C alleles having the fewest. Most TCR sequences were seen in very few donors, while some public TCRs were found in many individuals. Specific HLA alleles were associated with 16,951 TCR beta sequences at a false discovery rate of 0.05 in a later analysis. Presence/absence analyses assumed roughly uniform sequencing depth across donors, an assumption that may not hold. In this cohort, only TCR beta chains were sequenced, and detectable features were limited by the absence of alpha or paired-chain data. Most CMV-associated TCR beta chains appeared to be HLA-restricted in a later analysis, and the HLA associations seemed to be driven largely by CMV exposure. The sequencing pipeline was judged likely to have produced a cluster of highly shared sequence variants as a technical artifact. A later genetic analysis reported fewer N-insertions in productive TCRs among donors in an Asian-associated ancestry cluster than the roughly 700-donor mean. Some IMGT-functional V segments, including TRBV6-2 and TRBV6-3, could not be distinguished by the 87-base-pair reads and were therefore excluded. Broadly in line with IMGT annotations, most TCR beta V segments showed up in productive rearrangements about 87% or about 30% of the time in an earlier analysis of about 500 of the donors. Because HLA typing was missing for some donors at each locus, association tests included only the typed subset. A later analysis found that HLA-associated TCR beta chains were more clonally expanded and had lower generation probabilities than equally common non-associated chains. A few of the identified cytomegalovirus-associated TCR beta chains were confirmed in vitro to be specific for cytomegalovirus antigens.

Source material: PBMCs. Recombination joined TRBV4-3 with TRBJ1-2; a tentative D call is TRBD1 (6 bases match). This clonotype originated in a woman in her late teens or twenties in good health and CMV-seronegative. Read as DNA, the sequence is TGCGCCAGCAGCCAAGATGGAAGACGATCTTGGACAGATATTAACTATGGCTACACCTTC. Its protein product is CASSQDGRRSWTDINYGYTF.